The sample holds a few counts of the clone carrying this T cell receptor beta chain. The source of the sample is a study of identical twins. TCRdb analysed the 5' RACE reads with MiXCR anew, one entry per CDR3 protein. Here the sample spans 500,000 to 650,000 distinct CDR3 sequences, 7.1% being singletons. The V end lost 5 bases, the J end lost 6 bases, and 16 bases lay between the germline ends. This CDR3 contains 14 residues. The germline V gene encodes CDR1 MNHNS and CDR2 SASEGT. These data were also filed under a second study, of yellow fever vaccine responses in identical twins.

J is TRBJ1-1 and V is TRBV6-1; perhaps TRBD1 as D (5 bases). This receptor was identified in a woman aged 18 to 35 in good health. The sequenced material came from PBMCs. The CDR3, as DNA: TGTGCCAGCAGTACGGGACTCTCGGGGGCTGAAGCTTTCTTT. Translating it yields CASSTGLSGAEAFF.